This TCR beta chain stems from a study of blood T cell repertoires in COVID-19. Profiled with immunoSEQ multiplex PCR; TCRdb holds only in-frame clones, not every one. The profile shows more than 200,000 clones, 86% of them singletons. This clone was seen more than once but under ten times. Other DNA sequences in this sample translate to the same CDR3. Germline V gene lookup returns CDR1 MNHNY and CDR2 SVGAGI (reference sequence). V was pared by 2 bases and J by 2 bases, with 7 bases between. CDR3 length: 14 residues. The source is a man younger than 45 with active or convalescent COVID-19. The source material was peripheral blood. The genes are TRBV6-6 and TRBJ1-5, with a weak D call TRBD1 (6 bases). Written as DNA, the CDR3 is TGTGCCAGCAGTTACCCAGGGGGCAATCAGCCCCAGCATTTT. Protein: CASSYPGGNQPQHF.